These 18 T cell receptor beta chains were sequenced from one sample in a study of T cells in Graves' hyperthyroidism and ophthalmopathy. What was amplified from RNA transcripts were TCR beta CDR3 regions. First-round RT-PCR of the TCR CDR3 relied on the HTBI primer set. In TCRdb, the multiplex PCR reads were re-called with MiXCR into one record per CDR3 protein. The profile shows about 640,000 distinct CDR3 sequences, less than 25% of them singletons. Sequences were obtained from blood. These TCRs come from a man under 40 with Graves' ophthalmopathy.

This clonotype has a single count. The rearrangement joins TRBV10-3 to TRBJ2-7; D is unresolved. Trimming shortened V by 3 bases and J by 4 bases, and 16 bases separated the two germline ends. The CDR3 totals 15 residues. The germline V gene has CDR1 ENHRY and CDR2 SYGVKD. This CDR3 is CAISDPVTFVYEQYF. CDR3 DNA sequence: TGTGCCATCAGTGACCCCGTGACCTTTGTTTACGAGCAGTACTTC.

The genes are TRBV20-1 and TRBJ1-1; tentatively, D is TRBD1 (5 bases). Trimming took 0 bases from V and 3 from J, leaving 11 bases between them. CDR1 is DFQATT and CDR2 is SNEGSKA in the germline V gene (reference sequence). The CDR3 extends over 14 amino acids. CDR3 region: CSARDMAGYTEAFF. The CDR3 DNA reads TGCAGTGCTAGAGATATGGCAGGGTACACTGAAGCTTTCTTT.

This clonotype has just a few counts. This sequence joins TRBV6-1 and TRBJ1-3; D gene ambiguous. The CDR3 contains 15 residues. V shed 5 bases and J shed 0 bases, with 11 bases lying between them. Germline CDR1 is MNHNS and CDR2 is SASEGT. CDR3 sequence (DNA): TGTGCCAGCAGTTTTTCGGTCGCCTCTGGAAACACCATATATTTT. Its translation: CASSFSVASGNTIYF.

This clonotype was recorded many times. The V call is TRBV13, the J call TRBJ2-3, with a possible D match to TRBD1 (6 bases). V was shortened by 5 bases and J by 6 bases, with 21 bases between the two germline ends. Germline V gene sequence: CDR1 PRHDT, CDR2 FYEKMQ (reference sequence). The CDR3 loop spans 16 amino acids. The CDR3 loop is CASSPITGYDRDTQYF. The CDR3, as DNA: TGTGCCAGCAGCCCGATAACAGGGTACGATCGGGATACGCAGTATTTT.

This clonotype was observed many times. CDR3 protein: CASSLISSGNTIYF. CDR3 nucleotide sequence: TGTGCCAGCAGTTTAATATCCTCTGGAAACACCATATATTTT. This rearrangement joins TRBV12-3 or TRBV12-4 to TRBJ1-3; D remains ambiguous. This CDR3 is built from 14 residues. Trimming pared 2 bases from V and 0 bases from J, leaving 5 bases between.

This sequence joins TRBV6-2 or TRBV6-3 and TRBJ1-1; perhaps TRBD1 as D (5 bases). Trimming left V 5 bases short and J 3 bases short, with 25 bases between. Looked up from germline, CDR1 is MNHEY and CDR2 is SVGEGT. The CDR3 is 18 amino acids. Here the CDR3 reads CASSQTTGKSLLDTEAFF. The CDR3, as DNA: TGTGCCAGCAGTCAGACTACAGGAAAAAGCCTTCTCGACACTGAAGCTTTCTTT.

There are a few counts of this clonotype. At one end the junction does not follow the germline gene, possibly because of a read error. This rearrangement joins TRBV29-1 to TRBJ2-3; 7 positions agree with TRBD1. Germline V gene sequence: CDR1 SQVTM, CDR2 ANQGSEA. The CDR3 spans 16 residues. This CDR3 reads CSVEDRDRKGADMQYF. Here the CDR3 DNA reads TGCAGCGTTGAAGATCGGGACAGAAAGGGAGCAGATATGCAGTATTTT.

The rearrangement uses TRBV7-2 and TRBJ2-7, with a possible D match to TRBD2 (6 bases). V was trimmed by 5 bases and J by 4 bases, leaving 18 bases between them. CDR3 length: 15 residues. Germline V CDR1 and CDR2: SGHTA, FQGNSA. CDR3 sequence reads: CASSPQTGLSYEQYF. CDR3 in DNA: TGTGCCAGCAGCCCCCAAACGGGACTGAGTTACGAGCAGTACTTC.

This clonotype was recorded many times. The CDR3 sequence: CASSQVRGGGTAYNEQFF. DNA for the CDR3: TGTGCCAGCAGTCAAGTCCGGGGGGGGGGGACGGCCTACAATGAGCAGTTCTTC. The V call is TRBV27, the J call TRBJ2-1; 8 positions agree with TRBD2. V lost 5 bases to trimming and J lost 2 bases; unmatched junction nucleotides: 14. Germline assignment: CDR1 MNHEY and CDR2 SMNVEV (reference sequence). The CDR3 length is 18 residues.

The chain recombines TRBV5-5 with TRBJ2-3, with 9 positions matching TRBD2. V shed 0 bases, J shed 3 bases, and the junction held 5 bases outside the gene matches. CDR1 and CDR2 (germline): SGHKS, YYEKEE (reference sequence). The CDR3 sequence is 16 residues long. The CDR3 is CASSLAGREGTDTQYF. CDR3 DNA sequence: TGTGCCAGCAGCTTGGCCGGGCGGGAGGGGACAGATACGCAGTATTTT. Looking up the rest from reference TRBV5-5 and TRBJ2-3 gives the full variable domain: DAGVTQSPTHLIKTRGQQVTLRCSPISGHKSVSWYQQVLGQGPQFIFQYYEKEERGRGNFPDRFSARQFPNYSSELNVNALLLGDSALYLCASSLAGREGTDTQYFGPGTRLTVL.

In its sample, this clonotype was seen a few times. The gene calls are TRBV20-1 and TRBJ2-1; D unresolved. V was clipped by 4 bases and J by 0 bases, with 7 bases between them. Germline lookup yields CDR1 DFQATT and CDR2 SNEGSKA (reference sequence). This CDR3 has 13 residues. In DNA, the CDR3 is TGCAGTGCTACTCCGCCCTCCTACAATGAGCAGTTCTTC. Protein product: CSATPPSYNEQFF.

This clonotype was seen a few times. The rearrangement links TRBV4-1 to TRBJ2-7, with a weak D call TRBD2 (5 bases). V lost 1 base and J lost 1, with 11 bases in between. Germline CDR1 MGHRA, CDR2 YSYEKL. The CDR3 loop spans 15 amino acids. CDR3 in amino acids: CASSQGGPASYEQYF. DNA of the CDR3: TGCGCCAGCAGCCAAGGCGGGCCAGCGTCCTACGAGCAGTACTTC.

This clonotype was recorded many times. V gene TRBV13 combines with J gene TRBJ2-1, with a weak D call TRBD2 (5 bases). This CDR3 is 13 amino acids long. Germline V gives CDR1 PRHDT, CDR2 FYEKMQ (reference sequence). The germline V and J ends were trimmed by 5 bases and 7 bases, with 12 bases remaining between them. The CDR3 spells CASSLEGENEQFF. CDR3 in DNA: TGTGCCAGCAGCCTAGAGGGAGAAAATGAGCAGTTCTTC. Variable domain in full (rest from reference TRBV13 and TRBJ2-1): AAGVIQSPRHLIKEKRETATLKCYPIPRHDTVYWYQQGPGQDPQFLISFYEKMQSDKGSIPDRFSAQQFSDYHSELNMSSLELGDSALYFCASSLEGENEQFFGPGTRLTVL.

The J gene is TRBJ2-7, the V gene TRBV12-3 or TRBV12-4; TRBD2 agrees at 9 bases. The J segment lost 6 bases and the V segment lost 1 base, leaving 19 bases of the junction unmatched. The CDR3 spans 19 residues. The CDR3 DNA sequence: TGTGCCAGCAGTTTAGTGTTTCTGGCTAGCGGGAAAAGGGGCCTCGAGCAGTACTTC. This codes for CASSLVFLASGKRGLEQYF.

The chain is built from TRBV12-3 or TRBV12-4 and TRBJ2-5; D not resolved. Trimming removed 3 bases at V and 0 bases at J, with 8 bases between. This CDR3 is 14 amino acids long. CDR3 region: CASSLDPNQETQYF. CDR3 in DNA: TGTGCCAGCAGTTTGGACCCAAACCAAGAGACCCAGTACTTC.

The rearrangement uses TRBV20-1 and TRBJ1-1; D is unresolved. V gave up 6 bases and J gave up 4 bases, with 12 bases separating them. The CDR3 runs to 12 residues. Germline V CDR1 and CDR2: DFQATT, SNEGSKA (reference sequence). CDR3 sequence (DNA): TGCAGTGCGAGCCGGGCCTCCACTGAAGCTTTCTTT. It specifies CSASRASTEAFF.

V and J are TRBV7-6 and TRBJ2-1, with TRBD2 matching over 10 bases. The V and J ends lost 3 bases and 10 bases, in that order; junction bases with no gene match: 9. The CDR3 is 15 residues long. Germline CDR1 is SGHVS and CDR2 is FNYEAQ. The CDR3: CASSLQASGSGEQFF. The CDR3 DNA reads TGTGCCAGCAGCTTGCAAGCTAGCGGGAGTGGCGAGCAGTTCTTC.

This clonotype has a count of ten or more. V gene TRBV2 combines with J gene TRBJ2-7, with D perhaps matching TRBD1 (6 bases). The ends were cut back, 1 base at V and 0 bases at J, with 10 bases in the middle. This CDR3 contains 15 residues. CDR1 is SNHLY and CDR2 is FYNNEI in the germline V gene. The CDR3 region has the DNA TGTGCCAGCAGTGAAGTAGGGGGTGCCTCCTACGAGCAGTACTTC. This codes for CASSEVGGASYEQYF.